These T cell receptor beta chains were read from a single sample in a study of blood T cell repertoires in COVID-19. Here immunoSEQ multiplex PCR was the method, and the copy in TCRdb shows in-frame clones only, minus some. The sample yields more than 45,000 clones, approximately 90% seen once. The sample comprised peripheral blood. The origin of the receptors is a man aged 70-80 years with acute or convalescent COVID-19. The CDR3 runs from the conserved cysteine through the conserved F or W. A D gene is named only where the DNA matches it firmly. Only some rows state a clone size, as once, few, many or a class for expanded clones.

V gene,CDR3 length,clone size,J gene,D gene,CDR3 DNA,CDR3 protein
TRBV18,14,.,TRBJ1-4,.,TGTGCCAGCTCACCAGGTTTCACTTACGAAAAACTGTTTTTT,CASSPGFTYEKLFF
TRBV11-1,16,.,TRBJ2-3,TRBD2,TGTGCCAGCAGCTTAGAGCGGGGGTTTAGCACAGATACGCAGTATTTT,CASSLERGFSTDTQYF
TRBV19,15,.,TRBJ2-1,TRBD2,TGTGCCAGTAGTCCTGGGGTAGCGGGAGGCCATGAGCAGTTCTTC,CASSPGVAGGHEQFF
TRBV5-1,12,.,TRBJ2-5,TRBD1,TGCGCCAGCAGCGCCAGGGGGGAGACCCAGTACTTC,CASSARGETQYF
TRBV12-3/TRBV12-4,13,.,TRBJ2-1,TRBD1,TGTGCCAGCAGTTTGGTAGGGGGCACTGAGCAGTTCTTC,CASSLVGGTEQFF
TRBV10-3,16,.,TRBJ1-4,.,TGTGCCATCAGCGAACCACAGGGTAAGCGGTTTGAAAAACTGTTTTTT,CAISEPQGKRFEKLFF
TRBV5-1,16,.,TRBJ2-1,TRBD2,TGCGCCAGCAGATCTACTAGCGGGGGTAGCTACAATGAGCAGTTCTTC,CASRSTSGGSYNEQFF
TRBV6-2/TRBV6-3,15,.,TRBJ2-5,.,TGTGCCAGCAGTCGAGTTGACAGTTACCAAGAGACCCAGTACTTC,CASSRVDSYQETQYF
TRBV2,14,.,TRBJ1-5,.,TGTGCCAGCAAACAAACCGGGACTCAACAGCCCCAGCATTTT,CASKQTGTQQPQHF
TRBV4-3,14,.,TRBJ2-5,TRBD2,TGCGCCAGCAGCCAAGGTCCTAGCGGGGAGACCCAGTACTTC,CASSQGPSGETQYF
TRBV28,14,.,TRBJ2-3,.,TGTGCCAGCAGTTTAGAGGACTCTGGGGATACGCAGTATTTT,CASSLEDSGDTQYF
TRBV6-6,16,.,TRBJ1-3,.,TGTGCCAGCTCTAGGGACACCGACCACTCTGGAAACACCATATATTTT,CASSRDTDHSGNTIYF
TRBV4-2,15,.,TRBJ2-1,TRBD2,TGTGCCAGCAGCCAAGAAGGACTAGGGTACAATGAGCAGTTCTTC,CASSQEGLGYNEQFF
TRBV12-3/TRBV12-4,12,few,TRBJ1-1,.,TGTGCCAGCAGTTCGGACTTGAATGAAGCTTTCTTT,CASSSDLNEAFF
TRBV7-2,15,.,TRBJ1-2,.,TGTGCCAGCAGCTTAGGGTCTACAGCCTCCTATGGCTACACCTTC,CASSLGSTASYGYTF
TRBV19,14,few,TRBJ2-2,.,TGTGCCAGTAAGGTGACCAGGGACACCGGGGAGCTGTTTTTT,CASKVTRDTGELFF
TRBV21-1,13,once,TRBJ2-7,.,TGTGCCAGCCTACTGGGAGGGGGCTACGAGCAGTACTTC,CASLLGGGYEQYF
TRBV9,15,.,TRBJ2-5,TRBD2,TGTGCCAGCAGCAACCGGAGAGCGGGGGTAGAGACCCAGTACTTC,CASSNRRAGVETQYF
TRBV2,12,.,TRBJ2-1,TRBD2,TGTGCCAGCTCCGGACTAGCCGATGAGCAGTTCTTC,CASSGLADEQFF
TRBV6-2/TRBV6-3,17,.,TRBJ2-6,TRBD1,TGTGCCAGCAGTCCGTGGACAGGGGGCCCTGGGGCCAACGTCCTGACTTTC,CASSPWTGGPGANVLTF
TRBV4-1,17,few,TRBJ2-1,.,TGCGCCAGCAGCCCAATCAGGGGCGGCGTCTCCTACAATGAGCAGTTCTTC,CASSPIRGGVSYNEQFF
TRBV5-1,18,.,TRBJ2-1,.,TGCGCCAGCAGCTTGGATCAAAGCCCAACTAGGGCATACAATGAGCAGTTCTTC,CASSLDQSPTRAYNEQFF
TRBV27,15,.,TRBJ2-5,TRBD2,TGTGCCAGTCGGACTAGCGGGAGGTACCAAGAGACCCAGTACTTC,CASRTSGRYQETQYF
TRBV5-4,15,few,TRBJ2-7,TRBD2,TGTGCCAGCAGCGGGGGACTAGCAGGAGGGCTCGAGCAGTACTTC,CASSGGLAGGLEQYF
TRBV18,17,.,TRBJ2-1,TRBD2,TGTGCCAGCTCACCTCTGACTAGCGCTCGAGGGAGGAATGAGCAGTTCTTC,CASSPLTSARGRNEQFF
TRBV6-2/TRBV6-3,12,once,TRBJ1-5,.,TGTGCCAGCAGTTACTCAATACAGCCCCAGCATTTT,CASSYSIQPQHF
TRBV18,13,.,TRBJ1-2,.,TGTGCCAGCTCACCAGAAGGGGCGAGTGGCTACACCTTC,CASSPEGASGYTF
TRBV19,14,few,TRBJ2-3,.,TGTGCCAGTAGGTTTCGGGGGAGCACAGATACGCAGTATTTT,CASRFRGSTDTQYF
TRBV5-1,13,.,TRBJ1-1,TRBD1,TGCGCCAGCAGTGACAGGGCGGGATCTGAAGCTTTCTTT,CASSDRAGSEAFF
TRBV6-5,15,few,TRBJ1-6,.,TGTGCCAGCAGTTACTCATCTGGGAGGAATTCACCCCTCCACTTT,CASSYSSGRNSPLHF
TRBV5-1,13,.,TRBJ1-2,.,TGCGCCAGCAGCTTAGAGGGCGACTATGGCTACACCTTC,CASSLEGDYGYTF
TRBV4-3,15,few,TRBJ1-1,.,TGCGCCAGCAGCCAAGATCGAACTTCGTACACTGAAGCTTTCTTT,CASSQDRTSYTEAFF
TRBV5-6,18,.,TRBJ2-5,TRBD2,TGTGCCAGCAGACCGGGACACTTGGGACTAGCGGGGCAAGAGACCCAGTACTTC,CASRPGHLGLAGQETQYF
TRBV7-2,15,.,TRBJ2-3,TRBD2,TGTGCCAGCAGCTTAGACGGGAGGGCTCCAGATACGCAGTATTTT,CASSLDGRAPDTQYF
TRBV4-1,17,.,TRBJ1-1,.,TGCGCCAGCAGCCAAGGCCTCCAGGAGGTCATGAACACTGAAGCTTTCTTT,CASSQGLQEVMNTEAFF
TRBV7-9,17,.,TRBJ1-6,.,TGTGCCAGCAGCGACACCATTAAGAGCTCCTATAATTCACCCCTCCACTTT,CASSDTIKSSYNSPLHF
TRBV14,18,.,TRBJ2-7,.,TGTGCCAGCAGCCAAGTGAAGGTTTGGGGGCTAGGAGGCTACGAGCAGTACTTC,CASSQVKVWGLGGYEQYF
TRBV7-2,15,.,TRBJ1-1,.,TGTGCCAGCAGCTTAGTTCTGGGCCGGGGAACTGAAGCTTTCTTT,CASSLVLGRGTEAFF
TRBV18,17,.,TRBJ2-2,.,TGTGCCAGCTCACCACCAGGAGGGCTCGCGAACACCGGGGAGCTGTTTTTT,CASSPPGGLANTGELFF
TRBV4-1,12,.,TRBJ2-3,.,TGCGCCAGCAGTCCCCCGACAGATACGCAGTATTTT,CASSPPTDTQYF
TRBV11-2,16,.,TRBJ2-5,TRBD2,TGTGCCAGCAGCTTAGGGGGAGCGGGATATGGGGAGACCCAGTACTTC,CASSLGGAGYGETQYF
TRBV3-1/TRBV3-2,11,.,TRBJ1-1,.,TGTGCCAGCAGGGGAGGGACTGAAGCTTTCTTT,CASRGGTEAFF
TRBV6-5,14,.,TRBJ2-1,TRBD1,TGTGCCATCAGAGGGGGACAGTACTACAATGAGCAGTTCTTC,CAIRGGQYYNEQFF
TRBV28,13,.,TRBJ2-5,.,TGTGCCAGCAGTTTTCCTAGCATGGAGACCCAGTACTTC,CASSFPSMETQYF
TRBV2,14,.,TRBJ2-5,TRBD1,TGTGCCAGCAGGGCCCCGGACAGGGAAGAGACCCAGTACTTC,CASRAPDREETQYF
TRBV7-3,14,.,TRBJ1-6,.,TGTGCCAGCAGCCCAGACAGGATTAATTCACCCCTCCACTTT,CASSPDRINSPLHF